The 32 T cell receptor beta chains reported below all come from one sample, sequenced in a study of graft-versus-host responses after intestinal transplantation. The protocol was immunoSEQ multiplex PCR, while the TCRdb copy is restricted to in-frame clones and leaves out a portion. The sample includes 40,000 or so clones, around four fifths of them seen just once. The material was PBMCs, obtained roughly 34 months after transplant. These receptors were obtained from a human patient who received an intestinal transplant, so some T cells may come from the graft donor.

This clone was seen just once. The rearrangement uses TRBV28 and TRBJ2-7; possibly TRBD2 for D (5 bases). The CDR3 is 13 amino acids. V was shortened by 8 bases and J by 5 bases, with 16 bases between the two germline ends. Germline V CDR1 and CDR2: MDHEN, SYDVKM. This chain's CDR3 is CASAGSPIHEQYF. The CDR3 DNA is TGTGCCAGCGCTGGGAGCCCGATCCACGAGCAGTACTTC.

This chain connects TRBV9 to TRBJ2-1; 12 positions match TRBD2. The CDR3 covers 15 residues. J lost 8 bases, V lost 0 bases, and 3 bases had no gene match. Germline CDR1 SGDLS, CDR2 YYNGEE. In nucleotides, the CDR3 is TGTGCCAGCAGCGTAGGGACTAGCGGGAATCATGAGCAGTTCTTC. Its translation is CASSVGTSGNHEQFF.

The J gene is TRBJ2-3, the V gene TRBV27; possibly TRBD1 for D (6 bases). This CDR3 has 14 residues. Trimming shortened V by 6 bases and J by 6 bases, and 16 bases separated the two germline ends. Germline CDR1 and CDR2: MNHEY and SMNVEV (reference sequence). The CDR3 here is CASSSNRVEDTQYF. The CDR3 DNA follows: TGTGCCAGCAGCTCTAACAGGGTAGAGGATACGCAGTATTTT.

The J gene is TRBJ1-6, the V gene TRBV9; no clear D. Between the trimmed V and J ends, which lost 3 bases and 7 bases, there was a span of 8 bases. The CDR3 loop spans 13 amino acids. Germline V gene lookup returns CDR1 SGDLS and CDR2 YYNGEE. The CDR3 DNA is TGTGCCAGCAGCGGAGAGCGGAATTCACCCCTCCACTTT. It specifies CASSGERNSPLHF.

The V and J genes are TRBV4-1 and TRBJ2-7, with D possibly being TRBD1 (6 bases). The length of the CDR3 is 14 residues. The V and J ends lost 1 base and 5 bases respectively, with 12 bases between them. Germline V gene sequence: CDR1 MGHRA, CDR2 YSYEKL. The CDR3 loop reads CASSQGGRGNEQYF. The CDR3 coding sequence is TGCGCCAGCAGCCAAGGGGGAAGGGGGAACGAGCAGTACTTC.

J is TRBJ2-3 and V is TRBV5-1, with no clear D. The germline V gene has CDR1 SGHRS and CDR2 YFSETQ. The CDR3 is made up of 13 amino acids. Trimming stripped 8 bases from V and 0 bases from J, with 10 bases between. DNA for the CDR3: TGCGCCAGTAGAAGCTCTAGCACAGATACGCAGTATTTT. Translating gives CASRSSSTDTQYF.

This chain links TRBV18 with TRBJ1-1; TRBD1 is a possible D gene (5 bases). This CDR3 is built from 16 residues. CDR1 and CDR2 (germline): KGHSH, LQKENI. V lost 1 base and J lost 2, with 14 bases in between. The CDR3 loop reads CASSPRRGGSNTEAFF. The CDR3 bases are TGTGCCAGCTCACCACGGAGGGGCGGGTCAAACACTGAAGCTTTCTTT.

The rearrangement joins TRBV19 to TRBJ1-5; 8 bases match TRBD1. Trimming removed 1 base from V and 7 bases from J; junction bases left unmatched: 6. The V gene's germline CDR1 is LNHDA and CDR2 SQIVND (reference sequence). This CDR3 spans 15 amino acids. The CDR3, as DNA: TGTGCCAGTAGTATAGCGCGGACAGGGTACCAGCCCCAGCATTTT. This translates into CASSIARTGYQPQHF.

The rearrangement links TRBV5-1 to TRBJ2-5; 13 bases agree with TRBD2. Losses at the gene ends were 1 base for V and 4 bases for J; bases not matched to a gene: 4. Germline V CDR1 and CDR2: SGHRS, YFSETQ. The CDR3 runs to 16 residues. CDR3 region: CASSLSRLAGGETQYF. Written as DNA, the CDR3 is TGCGCCAGCAGCTTGAGTCGACTAGCGGGGGGAGAGACCCAGTACTTC.

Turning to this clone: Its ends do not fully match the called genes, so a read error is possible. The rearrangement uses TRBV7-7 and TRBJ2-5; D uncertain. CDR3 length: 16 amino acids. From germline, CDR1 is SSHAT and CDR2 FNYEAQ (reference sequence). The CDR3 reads CASSLGRGVAQETQYF. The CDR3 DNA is TGTGCTAGCAGCTTAGGCCGTGGGGTCGCCCAAGAGACCCAGTACTTC.

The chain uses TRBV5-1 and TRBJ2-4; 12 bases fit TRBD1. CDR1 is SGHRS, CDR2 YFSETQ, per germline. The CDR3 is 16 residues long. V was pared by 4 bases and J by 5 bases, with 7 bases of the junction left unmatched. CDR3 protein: CASSPAGQGAENIQYF. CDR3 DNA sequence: TGCGCCAGCAGCCCCGCGGGACAGGGGGCCGAAAACATTCAGTACTTC.

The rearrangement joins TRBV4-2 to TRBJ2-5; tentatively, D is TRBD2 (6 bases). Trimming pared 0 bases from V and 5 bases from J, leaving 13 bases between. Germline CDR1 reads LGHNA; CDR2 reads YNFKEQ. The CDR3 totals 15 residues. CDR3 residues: CASSQEWGESETQYF. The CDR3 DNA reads TGTGCCAGCAGCCAAGAGTGGGGGGAGTCGGAGACCCAGTACTTC.

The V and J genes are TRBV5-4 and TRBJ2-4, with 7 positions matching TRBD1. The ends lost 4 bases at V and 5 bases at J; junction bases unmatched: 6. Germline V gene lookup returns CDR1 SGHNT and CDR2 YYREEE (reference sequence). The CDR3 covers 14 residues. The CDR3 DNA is TGTGCCAGCAGCGGTGGACAGGAGGAAAACATTCAGTACTTC. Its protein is CASSGGQEENIQYF.

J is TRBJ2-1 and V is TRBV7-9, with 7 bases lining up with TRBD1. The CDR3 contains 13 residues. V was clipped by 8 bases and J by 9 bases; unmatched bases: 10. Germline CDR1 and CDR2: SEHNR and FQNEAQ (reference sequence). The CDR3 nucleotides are TGTGCCAGCGCGAAGACAGGGTCGAGTGAGCAGTTCTTC. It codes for CASAKTGSSEQFF.

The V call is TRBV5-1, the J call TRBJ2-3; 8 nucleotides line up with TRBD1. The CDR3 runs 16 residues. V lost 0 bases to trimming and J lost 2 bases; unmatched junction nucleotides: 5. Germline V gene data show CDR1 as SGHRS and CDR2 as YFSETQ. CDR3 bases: TGCGCCAGCAGCTTGGCCCGGGACAGGTTCACAGATACGCAGTATTTT. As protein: CASSLARDRFTDTQYF.

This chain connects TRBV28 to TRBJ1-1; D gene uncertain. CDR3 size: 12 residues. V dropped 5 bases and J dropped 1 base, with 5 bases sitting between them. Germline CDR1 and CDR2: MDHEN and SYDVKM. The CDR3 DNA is TGTGCCAGCAGTCCAAGGAACACTGAAGCTTTCTTT. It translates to CASSPRNTEAFF.

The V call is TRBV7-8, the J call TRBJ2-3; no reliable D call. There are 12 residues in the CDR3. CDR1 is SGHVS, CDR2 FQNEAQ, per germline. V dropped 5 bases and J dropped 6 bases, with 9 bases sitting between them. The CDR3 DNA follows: TGTGCCAGCAGCCCCCCCGGGGATACGCAGTATTTT. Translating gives CASSPPGDTQYF.

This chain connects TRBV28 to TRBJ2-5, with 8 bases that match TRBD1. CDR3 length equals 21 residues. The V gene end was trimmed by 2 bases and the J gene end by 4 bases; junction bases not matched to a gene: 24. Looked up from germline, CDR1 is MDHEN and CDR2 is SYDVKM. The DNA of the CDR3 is TGTGCCAGCAGTTTAAACCCGACTATTCGTACTTATGACAGGGGAGGAGAGACCCAGTACTTC. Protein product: CASSLNPTIRTYDRGGETQYF.

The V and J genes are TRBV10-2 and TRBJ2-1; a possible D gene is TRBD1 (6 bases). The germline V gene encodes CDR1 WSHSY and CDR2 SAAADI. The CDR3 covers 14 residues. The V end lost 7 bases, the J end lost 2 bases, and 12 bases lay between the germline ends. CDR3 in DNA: TGCGCCAGCACCGAAAGGGACACCTACAATGAGCAGTTCTTC. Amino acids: CASTERDTYNEQFF.

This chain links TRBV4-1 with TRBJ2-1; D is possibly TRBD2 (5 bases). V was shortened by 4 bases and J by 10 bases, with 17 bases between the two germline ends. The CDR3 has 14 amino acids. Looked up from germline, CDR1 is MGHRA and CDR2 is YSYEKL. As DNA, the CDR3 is TGCGCCAGCAGCCCGCACCCTAGCCCGAGGGAGCAGTTCTTC. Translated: CASSPHPSPREQFF.

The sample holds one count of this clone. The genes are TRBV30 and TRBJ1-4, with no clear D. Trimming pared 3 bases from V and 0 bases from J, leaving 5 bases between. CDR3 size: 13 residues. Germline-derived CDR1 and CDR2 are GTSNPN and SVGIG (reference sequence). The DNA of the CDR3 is TGTGCCTGGAGCTATGCAACTAATGAAAAACTGTTTTTT. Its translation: CAWSYATNEKLFF.

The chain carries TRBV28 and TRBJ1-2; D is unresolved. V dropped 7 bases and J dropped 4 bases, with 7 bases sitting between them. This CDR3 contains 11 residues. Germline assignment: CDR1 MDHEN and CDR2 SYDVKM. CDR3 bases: TGTGCCAGCACCACTTCCTATGGCTACACCTTC. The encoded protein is CASTTSYGYTF.

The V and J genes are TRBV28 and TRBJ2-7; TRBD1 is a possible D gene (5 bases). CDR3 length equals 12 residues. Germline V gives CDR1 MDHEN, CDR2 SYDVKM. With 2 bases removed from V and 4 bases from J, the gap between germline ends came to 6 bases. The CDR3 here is CASSLGAYEQYF. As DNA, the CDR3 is TGTGCCAGCAGTTTAGGGGCATACGAGCAGTACTTC.

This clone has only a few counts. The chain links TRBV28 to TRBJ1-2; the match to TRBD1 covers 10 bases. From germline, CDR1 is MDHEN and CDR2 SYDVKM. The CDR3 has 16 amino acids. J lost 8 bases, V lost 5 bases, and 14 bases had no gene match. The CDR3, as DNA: TGTGCCAGCAGTCCACCGGGACAGGGGAAGATAGGCGGCTACACCTTC. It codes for CASSPPGQGKIGGYTF.

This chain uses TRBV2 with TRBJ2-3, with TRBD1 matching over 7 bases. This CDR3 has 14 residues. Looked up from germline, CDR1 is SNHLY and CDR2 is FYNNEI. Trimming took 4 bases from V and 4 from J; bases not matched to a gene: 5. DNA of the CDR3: TGTGCCAGCAGTGGACAGGGTGGATCAGATACGCAGTATTTT. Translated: CASSGQGGSDTQYF. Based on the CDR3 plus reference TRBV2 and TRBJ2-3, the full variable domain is EPEVTQTPSHQVTQMGQEVILRCVPISNHLYFYWYRQILGQKVEFLVSFYNNEISEKSEIFDDQFSVERPDGSNFTLKIRSTKLEDSAMYFCASSGQGGSDTQYFGPGTRLTVL.

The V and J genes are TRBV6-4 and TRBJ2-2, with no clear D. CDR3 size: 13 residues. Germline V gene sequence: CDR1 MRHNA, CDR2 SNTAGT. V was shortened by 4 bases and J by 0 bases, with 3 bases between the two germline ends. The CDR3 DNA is TGTGCCAGCAGTGGGACGAACACCGGGGAGCTGTTTTTT. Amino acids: CASSGTNTGELFF.

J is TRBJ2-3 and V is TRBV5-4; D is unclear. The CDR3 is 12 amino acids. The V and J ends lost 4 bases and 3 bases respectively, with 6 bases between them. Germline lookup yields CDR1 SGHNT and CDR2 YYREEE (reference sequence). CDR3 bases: TGTGCCAGCAGCCTGGATACAGATACGCAGTATTTT. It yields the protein CASSLDTDTQYF.

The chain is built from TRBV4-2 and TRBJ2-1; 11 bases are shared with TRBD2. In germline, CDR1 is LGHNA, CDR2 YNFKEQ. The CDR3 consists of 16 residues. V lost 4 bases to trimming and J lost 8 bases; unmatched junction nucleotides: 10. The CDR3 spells CASSPLLAGEGHEQFF. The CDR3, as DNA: TGTGCCAGCAGCCCATTACTAGCGGGAGAGGGACATGAGCAGTTCTTC.

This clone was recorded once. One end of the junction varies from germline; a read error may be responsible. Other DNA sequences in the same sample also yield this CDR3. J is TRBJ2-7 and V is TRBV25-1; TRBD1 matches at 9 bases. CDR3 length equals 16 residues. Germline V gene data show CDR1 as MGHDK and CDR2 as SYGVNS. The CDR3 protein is CASSGPTGGFSYEQYF. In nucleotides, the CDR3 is TGCGCCAGCAGTGGCCCCACAGGGGGCTTCTCCTACGAGCAGTACTTC.

The CDR3 sequence: CASSPRTQSSYEQYF. The DNA of the CDR3 is TGTGCCAGCAGTCCCCGGACTCAGAGCTCCTACGAGCAGTACTTC. The rearrangement links TRBV27 to TRBJ2-7; possible D gene TRBD2, 5 bases. The CDR3 covers 15 residues. Trimming removed 5 bases from V and 0 bases from J, with 14 bases in between. Germline CDR1 reads MNHEY; CDR2 reads SMNVEV (reference sequence).

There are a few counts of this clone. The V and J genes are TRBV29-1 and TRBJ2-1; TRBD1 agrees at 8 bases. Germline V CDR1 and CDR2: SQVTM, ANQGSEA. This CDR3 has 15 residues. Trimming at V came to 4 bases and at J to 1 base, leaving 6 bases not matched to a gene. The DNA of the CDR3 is TGCAGCGTTGGAAGCCAGGGGGCTTCCTACAATGAGCAGTTCTTC. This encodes CSVGSQGASYNEQFF.

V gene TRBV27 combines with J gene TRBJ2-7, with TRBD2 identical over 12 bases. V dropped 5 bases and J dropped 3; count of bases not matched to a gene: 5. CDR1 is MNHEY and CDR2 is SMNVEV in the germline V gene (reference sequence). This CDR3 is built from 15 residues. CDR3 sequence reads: CASSPRLAGDYEQYF. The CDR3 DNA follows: TGTGCCAGCAGTCCGCGACTAGCGGGGGACTACGAGCAGTACTTC.